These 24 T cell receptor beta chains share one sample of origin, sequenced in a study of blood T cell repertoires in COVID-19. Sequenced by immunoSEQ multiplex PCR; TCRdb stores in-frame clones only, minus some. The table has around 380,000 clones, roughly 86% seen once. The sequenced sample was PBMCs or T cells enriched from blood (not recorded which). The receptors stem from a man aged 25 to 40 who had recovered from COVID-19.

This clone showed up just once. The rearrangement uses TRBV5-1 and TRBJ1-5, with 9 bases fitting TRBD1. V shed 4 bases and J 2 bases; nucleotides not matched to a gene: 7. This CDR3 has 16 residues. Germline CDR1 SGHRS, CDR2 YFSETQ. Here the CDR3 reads CASSPGTGSGNQPQHF. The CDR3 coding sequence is TGCGCCAGCAGCCCAGGGACAGGGTCGGGCAATCAGCCCCAGCATTTT.

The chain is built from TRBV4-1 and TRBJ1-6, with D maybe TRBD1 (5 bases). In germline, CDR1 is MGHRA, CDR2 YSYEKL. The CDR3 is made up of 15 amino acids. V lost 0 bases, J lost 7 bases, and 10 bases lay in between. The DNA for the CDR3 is TGCGCCAGCAGCCAAGAAAGGCAGGGAAATTCACCCCTCCACTTT. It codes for CASSQERQGNSPLHF.

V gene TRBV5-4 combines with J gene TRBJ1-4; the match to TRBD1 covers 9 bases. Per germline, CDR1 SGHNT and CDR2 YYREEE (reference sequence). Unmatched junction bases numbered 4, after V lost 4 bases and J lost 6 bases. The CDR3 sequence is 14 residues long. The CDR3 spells CASSPRQGDEKLFF. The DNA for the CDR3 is TGTGCCAGCAGCCCACGACAGGGGGATGAAAAACTGTTTTTT.

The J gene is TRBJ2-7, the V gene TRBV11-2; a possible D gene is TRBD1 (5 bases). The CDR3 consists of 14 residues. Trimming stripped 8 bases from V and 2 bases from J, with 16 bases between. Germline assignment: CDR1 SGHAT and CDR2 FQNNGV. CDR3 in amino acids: CASHRGPETYEQYF. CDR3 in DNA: TGTGCCAGCCATAGGGGCCCAGAGACCTACGAGCAGTACTTC.

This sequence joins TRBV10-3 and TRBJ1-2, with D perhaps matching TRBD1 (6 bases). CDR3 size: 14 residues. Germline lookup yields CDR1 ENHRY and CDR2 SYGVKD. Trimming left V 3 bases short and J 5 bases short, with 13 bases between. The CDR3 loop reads CAISEGGVSYGYTF. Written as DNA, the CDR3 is TGTGCCATCAGTGAAGGGGGAGTCAGTTATGGCTACACCTTC.

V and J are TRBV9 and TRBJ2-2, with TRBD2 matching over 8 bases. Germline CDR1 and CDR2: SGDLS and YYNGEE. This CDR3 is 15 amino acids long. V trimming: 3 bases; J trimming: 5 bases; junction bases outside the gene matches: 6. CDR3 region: CASSGLAGPTGELFF. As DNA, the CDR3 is TGTGCCAGCAGCGGATTAGCGGGACCGACCGGGGAGCTGTTTTTT.

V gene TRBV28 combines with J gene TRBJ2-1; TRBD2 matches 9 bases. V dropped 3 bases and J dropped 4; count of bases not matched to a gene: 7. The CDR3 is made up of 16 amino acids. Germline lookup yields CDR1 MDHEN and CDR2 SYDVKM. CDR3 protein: CASSLFLAGSYNEQFF. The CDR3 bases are TGTGCCAGCAGTTTGTTCCTAGCGGGGTCTTACAATGAGCAGTTCTTC.

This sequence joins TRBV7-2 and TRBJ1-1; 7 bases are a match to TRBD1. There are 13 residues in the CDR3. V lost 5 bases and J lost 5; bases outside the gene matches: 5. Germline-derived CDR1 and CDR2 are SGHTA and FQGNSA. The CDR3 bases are TGTGCCAGCAGCATAAGGGGGCTGACTGAAGCTTTCTTT. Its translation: CASSIRGLTEAFF.

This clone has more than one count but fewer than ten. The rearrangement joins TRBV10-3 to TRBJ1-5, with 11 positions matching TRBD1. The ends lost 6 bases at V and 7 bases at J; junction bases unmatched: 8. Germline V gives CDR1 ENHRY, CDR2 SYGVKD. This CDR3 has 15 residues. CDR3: CAISIGQGADQPQHF. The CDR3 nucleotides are TGTGCCATCAGCATAGGACAGGGGGCAGACCAGCCCCAGCATTTT.

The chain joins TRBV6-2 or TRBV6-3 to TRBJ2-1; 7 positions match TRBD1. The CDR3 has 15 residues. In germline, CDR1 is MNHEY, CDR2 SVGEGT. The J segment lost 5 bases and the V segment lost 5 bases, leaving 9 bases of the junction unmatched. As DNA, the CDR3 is TGTGCCAGCAGTCAGGTAGGGGGCTTCGACAATGAGCAGTTCTTC. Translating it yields CASSQVGGFDNEQFF.

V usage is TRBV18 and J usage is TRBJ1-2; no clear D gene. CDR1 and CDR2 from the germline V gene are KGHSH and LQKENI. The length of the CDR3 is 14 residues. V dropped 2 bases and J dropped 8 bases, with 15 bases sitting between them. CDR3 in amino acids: CASSPGSQSGGYTF. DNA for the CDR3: TGTGCCAGCTCACCAGGGTCCCAGTCGGGGGGCTACACCTTC.

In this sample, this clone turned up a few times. CDR3 sequence: CASSIAGLTTDTQYF. The CDR3, as DNA: TGTGCCAGTAGTATAGCGGGACTGACAACAGATACGCAGTATTTT. This sequence joins TRBV19 and TRBJ2-3, with D maybe TRBD2 (6 bases). The ends were cut back, 1 base at V and 3 bases at J, with 11 bases in the middle. Looked up from germline, CDR1 is LNHDA and CDR2 is SQIVND (reference sequence). The CDR3 loop spans 15 amino acids.

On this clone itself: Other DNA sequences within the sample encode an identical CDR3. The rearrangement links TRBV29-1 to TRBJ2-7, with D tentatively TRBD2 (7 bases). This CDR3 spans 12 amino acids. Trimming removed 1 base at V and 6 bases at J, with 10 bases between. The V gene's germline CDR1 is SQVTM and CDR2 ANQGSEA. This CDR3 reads CSVEAGGLEQYF. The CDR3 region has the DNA TGCAGCGTTGAAGCGGGGGGCCTCGAGCAGTACTTC.

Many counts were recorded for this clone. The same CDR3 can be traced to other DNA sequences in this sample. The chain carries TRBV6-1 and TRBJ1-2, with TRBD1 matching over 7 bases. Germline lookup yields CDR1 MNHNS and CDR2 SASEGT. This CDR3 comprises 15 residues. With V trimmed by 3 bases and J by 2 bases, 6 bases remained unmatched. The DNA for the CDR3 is TGTGCCAGCAGTGAGCGGACAGGACCGAACTATGGCTACACCTTC. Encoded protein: CASSERTGPNYGYTF.

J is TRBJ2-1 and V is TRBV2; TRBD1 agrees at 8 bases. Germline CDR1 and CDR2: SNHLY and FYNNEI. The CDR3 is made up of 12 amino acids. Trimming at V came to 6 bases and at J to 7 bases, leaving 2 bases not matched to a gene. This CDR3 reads CASRTGANEQFF. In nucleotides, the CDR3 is TGTGCCAGCAGGACAGGGGCGAATGAGCAGTTCTTC.

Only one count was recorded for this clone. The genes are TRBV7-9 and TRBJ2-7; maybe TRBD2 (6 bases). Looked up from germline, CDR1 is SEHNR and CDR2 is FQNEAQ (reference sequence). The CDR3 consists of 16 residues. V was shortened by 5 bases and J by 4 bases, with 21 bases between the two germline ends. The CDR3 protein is CASSPAGTSPGYEQYF. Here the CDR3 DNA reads TGTGCCAGCAGCCCGGCCGGGACTTCACCGGGATACGAGCAGTACTTC. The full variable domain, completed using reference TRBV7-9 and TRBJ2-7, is DTGVSQNPRHKITKRGQNVTFRCDPISEHNRLYWYRQTLGQGPEFLTYFQNEAQLEKSRLLSDRFSAERPKGSFSTLEIQRTEQGDSAMYLCASSPAGTSPGYEQYFGPGTRLTVT.

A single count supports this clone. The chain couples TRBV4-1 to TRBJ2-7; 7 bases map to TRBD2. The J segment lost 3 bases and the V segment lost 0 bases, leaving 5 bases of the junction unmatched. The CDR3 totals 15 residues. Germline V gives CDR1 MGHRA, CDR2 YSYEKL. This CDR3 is CASSQETSPFYEQYF. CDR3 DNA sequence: TGCGCCAGCAGCCAAGAGACTAGCCCTTTCTACGAGCAGTACTTC.

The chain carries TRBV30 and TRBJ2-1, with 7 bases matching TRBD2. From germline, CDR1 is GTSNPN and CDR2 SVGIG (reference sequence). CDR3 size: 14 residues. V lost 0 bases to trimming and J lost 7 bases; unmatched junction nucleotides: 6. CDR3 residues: CAWSVWGGVNEQFF. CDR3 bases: TGTGCCTGGAGTGTTTGGGGGGGTGTTAATGAGCAGTTCTTC.

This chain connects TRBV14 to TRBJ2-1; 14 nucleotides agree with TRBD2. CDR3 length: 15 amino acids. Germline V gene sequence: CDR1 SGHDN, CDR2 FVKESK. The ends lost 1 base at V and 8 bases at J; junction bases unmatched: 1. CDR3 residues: CASSQGLAGGDEQFF. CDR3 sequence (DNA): TGTGCCAGCAGCCAAGGACTAGCGGGGGGGGATGAGCAGTTCTTC.

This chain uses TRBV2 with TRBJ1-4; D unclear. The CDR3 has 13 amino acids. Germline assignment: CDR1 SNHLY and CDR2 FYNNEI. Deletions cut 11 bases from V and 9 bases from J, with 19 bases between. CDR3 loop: CAGLTPGLQKLFF. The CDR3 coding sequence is TGTGCCGGCCTTACTCCAGGTCTCCAAAAACTGTTTTTT.

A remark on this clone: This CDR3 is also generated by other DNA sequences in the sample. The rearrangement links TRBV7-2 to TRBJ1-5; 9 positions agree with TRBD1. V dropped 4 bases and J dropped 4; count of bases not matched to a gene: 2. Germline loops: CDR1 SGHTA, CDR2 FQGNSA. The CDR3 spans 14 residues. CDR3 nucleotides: TGTGCCAGCAGCTCGGGACAGGGAAATCAGCCCCAGCATTTT. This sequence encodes CASSSGQGNQPQHF. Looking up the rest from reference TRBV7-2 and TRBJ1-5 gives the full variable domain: GAGVSQSPSNKVTEKGKDVELRCDPISGHTALYWYRQSLGQGLEFLIYFQGNSAPDKSGLPSDRFSAERTGGSVSTLTIQRTQQEDSAVYLCASSSGQGNQPQHFGDGTRLSIL.

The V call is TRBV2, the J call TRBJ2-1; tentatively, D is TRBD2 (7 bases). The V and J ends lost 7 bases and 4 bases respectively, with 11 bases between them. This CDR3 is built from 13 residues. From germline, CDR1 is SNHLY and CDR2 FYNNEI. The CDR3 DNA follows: TGTGCCAGCAAGGGGGGGATATACAATGAGCAGTTCTTC. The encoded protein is CASKGGIYNEQFF. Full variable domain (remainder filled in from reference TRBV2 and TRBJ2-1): EPEVTQTPSHQVTQMGQEVILRCVPISNHLYFYWYRQILGQKVEFLVSFYNNEISEKSEIFDDQFSVERPDGSNFTLKIRSTKLEDSAMYFCASKGGIYNEQFFGPGTRLTVL.

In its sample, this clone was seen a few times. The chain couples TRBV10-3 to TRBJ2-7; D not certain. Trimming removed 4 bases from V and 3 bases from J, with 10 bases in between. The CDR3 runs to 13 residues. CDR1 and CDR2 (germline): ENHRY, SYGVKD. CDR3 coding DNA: TGTGCCATCAGTGTTGACAATTTCTACGAGCAGTACTTC. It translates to CAISVDNFYEQYF.

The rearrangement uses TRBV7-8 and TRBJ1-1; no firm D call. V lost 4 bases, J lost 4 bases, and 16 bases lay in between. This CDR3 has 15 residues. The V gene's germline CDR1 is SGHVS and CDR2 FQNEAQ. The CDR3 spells CASSSSFARGTEAFF. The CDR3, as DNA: TGTGCCAGCAGCTCGTCCTTCGCGCGGGGCACTGAAGCTTTCTTT.